This T cell receptor (beta chain) was sequenced during a study of blood T cell repertoires in COVID-19. Study summary: Whether acute or convalescent, the COVID-19 samples came from the United States, Italy and Spain.

Profiling relied on immunoSEQ multiplex PCR, and the TCRdb table lists in-frame clones only, not all of them. The sample has roughly 140,000 clones, under 90% seen once; the top ten hold approximately 3.6%. Per germline, CDR1 SEHNR and CDR2 FQNEAQ (reference sequence). V was pared by 1 base and J by 8 bases, with 18 bases between. The CDR3 is made up of 16 amino acids. The origin of this receptor is a man between 65 and 79 years old who had recovered from COVID-19. The genes are TRBV7-9 and TRBJ2-1, with TRBD2 as a possible D gene (5 bases). Material for sequencing was peripheral blood. DNA for the CDR3: TGTGCCAGCAGCTTAGATGAGTCAGAAAAGAGGGATGAGCAGTTCTTC. Protein: CASSLDESEKRDEQFF.